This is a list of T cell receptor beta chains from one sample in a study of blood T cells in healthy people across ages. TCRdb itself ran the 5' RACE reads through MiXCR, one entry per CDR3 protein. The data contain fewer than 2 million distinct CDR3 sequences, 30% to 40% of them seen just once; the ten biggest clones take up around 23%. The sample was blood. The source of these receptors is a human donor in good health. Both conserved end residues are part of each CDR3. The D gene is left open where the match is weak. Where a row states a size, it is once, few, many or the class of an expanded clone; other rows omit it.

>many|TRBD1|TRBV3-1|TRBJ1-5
TGTGCCAGCAGCCAAGGGAGGGACAGGGGGCGAAATCAGCCCCAGCATTTT
CASSQGRDRGRNQPQHF
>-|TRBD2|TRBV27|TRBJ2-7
TGTGCCACCCTACTAGCGGAGCCCTACGAGCAGTACTTC
CATLLAEPYEQYF
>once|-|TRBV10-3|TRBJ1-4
TGTGCCATCAGTGCGGACAGTAGTGAAAAACTGTTTTTT
CAISADSSEKLFF
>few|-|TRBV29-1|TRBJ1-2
TGCAGCGTTGAAGGGCCCGAGTTGAGTGGCTACACCTTC
CSVEGPELSGYTF
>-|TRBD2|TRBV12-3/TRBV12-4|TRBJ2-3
TGTGCCAGCAGTTTAGGTAGCGGGGGGGCAGTAGATACGCAGTATTTT
CASSLGSGGAVDTQYF
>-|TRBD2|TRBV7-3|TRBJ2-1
TGTGCCAGCAGCTGGGGGGGATTAGATGAGCAGTTCTTC
CASSWGGLDEQFF
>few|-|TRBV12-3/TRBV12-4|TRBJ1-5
TGTGCCAGCAGTTTAAGCCCGGGGGGACATCAGCCCCAGCATTTT
CASSLSPGGHQPQHF
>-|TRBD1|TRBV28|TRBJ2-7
TGTGCCAGCACCCTTCCCGGGACAGGGGGGTCCGAGCAGTACTTC
CASTLPGTGGSEQYF
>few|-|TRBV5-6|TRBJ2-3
TGTGCCAGCAGTCCCACTCGAGTGCACACAGATACGCAGTATTTT
CASSPTRVHTDTQYF
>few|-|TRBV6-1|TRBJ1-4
TGTGCCAGCAGTGACAGGGGCATGAGTGAAAAACTGTTTTTT
CASSDRGMSEKLFF
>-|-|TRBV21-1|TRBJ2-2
TGTGCCAGCAGCAAAGCCCGACTGGGAACGAACGGGGAGCTGTTTTTT
CASSKARLGTNGELFF
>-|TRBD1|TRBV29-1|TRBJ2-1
TGCAGCGTTTCCGGGACAGGGAGAAACGAGCAGTTCTTC
CSVSGTGRNEQFF
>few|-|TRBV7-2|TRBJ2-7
TGTGCCAGCAGGTTCGGGTCCCAGCGCTACGAGCAGTACTTC
CASRFGSQRYEQYF
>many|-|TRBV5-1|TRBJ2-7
TGCGCCAGCAGCCCCCTGGGGGGTACATACGAGCAGTACTTC
CASSPLGGTYEQYF
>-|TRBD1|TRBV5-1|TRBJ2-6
TGCGCCAGCAGCCCCCGGGACAGAGCGTCTGGGGCCAACGTCCTGACTTTC
CASSPRDRASGANVLTF
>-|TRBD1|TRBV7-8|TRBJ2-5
TGTGCCAGCAGCTACCGGACAGGGCTTGCAGAGACCCAGTACTTC
CASSYRTGLAETQYF
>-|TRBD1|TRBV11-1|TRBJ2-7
TGTGCCAGCAGCTCCACAGGGGGCAGGTTCTCCTACGAGCAGTACTTC
CASSSTGGRFSYEQYF
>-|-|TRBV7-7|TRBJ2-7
TGTGCTAGCAGCTTCAAATTAGGCTACGAGCAGTACTTC
CASSFKLGYEQYF
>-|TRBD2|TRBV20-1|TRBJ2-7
TGCAGTGCTAGAGCGGGACTAGTGTACGAGCAGTACTTC
CSARAGLVYEQYF
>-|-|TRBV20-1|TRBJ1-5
TGCAGTGCTAGACGGGCGGTCAATCAGCCCCAGCATTTT
CSARRAVNQPQHF
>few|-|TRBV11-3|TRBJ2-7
TGTGCCAGCAGCTTAATCCGTCCGGACGAGCAGTACTTC
CASSLIRPDEQYF
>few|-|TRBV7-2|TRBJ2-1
TGTGCCAGCAGCGCTAGCGTGGGACTGAATGAGCAGTTCTTC
CASSASVGLNEQFF
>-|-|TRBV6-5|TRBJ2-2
TGTGCCAGCATTGGGGACACCGGGGAGCTGTTTTTT
CASIGDTGELFF
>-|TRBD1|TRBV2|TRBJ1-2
TGTGCCAGCAGTACAGGGGAACCTAACTATGGCTACACCTTC
CASSTGEPNYGYTF
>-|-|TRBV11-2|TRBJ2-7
TGTGCCAGCAGCTCCCGATCTCGGACCCCGGGCGAGCAGTACTTC
CASSSRSRTPGEQYF
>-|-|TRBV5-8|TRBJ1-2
TGTGCCAGCAGCTTTGTCCGGGGAGGCTACACCTTC
CASSFVRGGYTF
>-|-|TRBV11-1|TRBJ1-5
TGTGCCAGCAGCGAGGAGGAAGGTCAGCCCCAGCATTTT
CASSEEEGQPQHF
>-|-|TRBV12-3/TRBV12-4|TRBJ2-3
TGTGCCTGCAGTCCGCAAGGGGGGGCGACAGATACGCAGTATTTT
CACSPQGGATDTQYF
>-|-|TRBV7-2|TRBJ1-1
TGTGCCAGCAGCTTATTTTGGGGGCTCGGGGTTGAAGCTTTCTTT
CASSLFWGLGVEAFF
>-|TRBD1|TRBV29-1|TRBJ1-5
TGCAGCGTTCGAAGGGGGCTTGGTCAGCCCCAGCATTTT
CSVRRGLGQPQHF
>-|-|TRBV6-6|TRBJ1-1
TGTGCCAGCAGTTACGCCGGCAGGGTGGCCACTGAAGCTTTCTTT
CASSYAGRVATEAFF
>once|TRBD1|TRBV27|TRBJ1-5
TGTGCCAGCAGTTTGACAGGGCCTAGTCAGCCCCAGCATTTT
CASSLTGPSQPQHF
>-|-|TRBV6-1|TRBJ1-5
TGTGCCAGCAGTGAAGATGTGGGGGTGAATCAGCCCCAGCATTTT
CASSEDVGVNQPQHF
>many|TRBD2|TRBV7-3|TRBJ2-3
TGTGCCAGCAGCTCGGGACTAGCGGGGGGCACAGATACGCAGTATTTT
CASSSGLAGGTDTQYF
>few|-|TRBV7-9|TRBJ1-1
TGTGCCAGCAGCCCTGAAGCAAACACTGAAGCTTTCTTT
CASSPEANTEAFF
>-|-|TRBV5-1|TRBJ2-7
TGCGCCAGCAGCTTGGCCGGGGTTGACTACGAGCAGTACTTC
CASSLAGVDYEQYF
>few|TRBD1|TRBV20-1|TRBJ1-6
TGCAGCGCTAGGGGGCTGGGGAATTCACCCCTCCACTTT
CSARGLGNSPLHF
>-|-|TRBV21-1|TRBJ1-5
TGTGCCAGCAGCAAAGCGCTAGGGCGGCTCGGTATGAGCAATCAGCCCCAGCATTTT
CASSKALGRLGMSNQPQHF
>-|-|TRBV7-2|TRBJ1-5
TGTGCCAGCAGCTTAGATCATGGACCGGGGCCCCAGCATTTT
CASSLDHGPGPQHF
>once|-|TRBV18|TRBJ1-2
TGTGCCAGCTCGCCTTCCACGGGGGACGCAGCTAACTATGGCTACACCTTC
CASSPSTGDAANYGYTF
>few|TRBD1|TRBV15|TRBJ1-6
TGTGCCACCAGCAGGTGGACAGGAAATAATTCACCCCTCCACTTT
CATSRWTGNNSPLHF
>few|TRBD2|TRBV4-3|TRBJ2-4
TGCGCCAGCAGCCAAGATCGGGGGGGGAGGGGAAACATTCAGTACTTC
CASSQDRGGRGNIQYF
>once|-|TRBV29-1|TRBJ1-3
TGCAGCGTCCTCTCTGGAAACACCATATATTTT
CSVLSGNTIYF
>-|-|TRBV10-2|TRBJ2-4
TGCGCCAGCAGTGAGTCTACGTGGCAGTACTTC
CASSESTWQYF
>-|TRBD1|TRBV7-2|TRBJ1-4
TGTGCCAGCAGGGCCGGGACAGACTTCCTTCTTAATGAAAAACTGTTTTTT
CASRAGTDFLLNEKLFF
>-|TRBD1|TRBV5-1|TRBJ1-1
TGCGCCAGCAGCTCCATACAGGGGACCACTGAAGCTTTCTTT
CASSSIQGTTEAFF
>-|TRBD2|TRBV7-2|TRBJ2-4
TGTGCCAGCAGCTTGACTAGCGACATTCAGTACTTC
CASSLTSDIQYF
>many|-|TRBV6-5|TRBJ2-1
TGTGCCAGCAGCCGGGACGGCTACAATGAGCAGTTCTTC
CASSRDGYNEQFF
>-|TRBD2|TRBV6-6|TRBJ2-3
TGTGCCACTCAAACGAGCGGGGGGGCTACAGATACGCAGTATTTT
CATQTSGGATDTQYF
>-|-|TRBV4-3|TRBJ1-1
TGCGCCAGCAGCCAAGATGGCGGGCACACTGAAGCTTTCTTT
CASSQDGGHTEAFF
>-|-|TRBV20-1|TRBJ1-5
TGCAGTGCTAGGGGTGAGGGGATGGGCAATCAGCCCCAGCATTTT
CSARGEGMGNQPQHF
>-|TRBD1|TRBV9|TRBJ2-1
TGTGCCAGCAGCGTAGCCCGGGACAGGGGGAGCAATGAGCAGTTCTTC
CASSVARDRGSNEQFF
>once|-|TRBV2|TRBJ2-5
TGTGCCAGTCATCCAACTTCCCGATACAATGAGCAGTACTTC
CASHPTSRYNEQYF
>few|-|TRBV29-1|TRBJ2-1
TGCAGCGTATCCCCGGGGTTCCCTGAGCAGTTCTTC
CSVSPGFPEQFF
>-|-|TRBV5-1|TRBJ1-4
TGCGCCAGCAGCTTCACGGCCGCAACTAATGAAAAACTGTTTTTT
CASSFTAATNEKLFF